These 28 T cell receptor beta chains came from one sample sequenced in a study of STAT5B mutations in CD4+ large granular lymphocyte leukemia. TCRdb keeps only in-frame clones here, not all; method: immunoSEQ multiplex PCR. This table has 30,000 to 40,000 clones, 70% to 90% appearing once. Material for sequencing was CD4+ T cells from blood buffy coats. Source of these receptors: a human donor in good health.

The genes are TRBV11-2 and TRBJ2-6; possible D gene TRBD2, 6 bases. CDR3 length: 16 residues. In germline, CDR1 is SGHAT, CDR2 FQNNGV. The germline V and J ends were trimmed by 1 base and 4 bases, with 11 bases remaining between them. CDR3 sequence: CASSLGRGRGANVLTF. The CDR3 region has the DNA TGTGCCAGCAGCTTAGGTCGGGGGAGGGGGGCCAACGTCCTGACTTTC.

As to this clone: Compared with germline, one end of the junction differs, possibly owing to a read error. The chain has TRBV7-7 and TRBJ2-5; TRBD1 aligns across 7 bases. The germline CDR1 and CDR2 sequences are SSHAT and FNYEAQ (reference sequence). The CDR3 is made up of 14 amino acids. CDR3: CASSPGTEKETQYF. The CDR3 DNA is TGTGCTAGCAGCCCCGGGACAGAAAAAGAGACCCAGTACTTC.

The chain employs TRBV5-4 and TRBJ2-2; 7 bases fit TRBD2. CDR1 is SGHNT, CDR2 YYREEE, per germline (reference sequence). J gave up 3 bases and V 2 bases, and 10 bases lay outside the gene matches. This CDR3 has 17 amino acids. The CDR3 spells CASSFTPGRGYTGELFF. Written as DNA, the CDR3 is TGTGCCAGCAGCTTCACGCCGGGGAGGGGCTACACCGGGGAGCTGTTTTTT.

The chain combines TRBV18 with TRBJ2-5, with D perhaps given as TRBD1 or TRBD2 (5 bases each). Looked up from germline, CDR1 is KGHSH and CDR2 is LQKENI. Trimming removed 10 bases from V and 2 bases from J, with 17 bases in between. There are 14 residues in the CDR3. The CDR3 loop reads CATVGRGPQETQYF. The CDR3 bases are TGTGCCACCGTGGGGCGCGGGCCTCAAGAGACCCAGTACTTC.

The V gene is TRBV4-1, the J gene TRBJ2-3; D may be TRBD2 (6 bases). The V and J ends lost 0 bases and 4 bases respectively, with 11 bases between them. CDR1 and CDR2 (germline): MGHRA, YSYEKL. The CDR3 contains 15 residues. Written as DNA, the CDR3 is TGCGCCAGCAGCCAAGATCGGGGGTCCGCAGATACGCAGTATTTT. Protein product: CASSQDRGSADTQYF.

This sequence joins TRBV10-1 and TRBJ2-3, with TRBD1 as a possible D gene (6 bases). V was cut by 3 bases and J by 4 bases, with 17 bases left in between. The V gene's germline CDR1 is WNHNN and CDR2 SYGVQD (reference sequence). The length of the CDR3 is 16 residues. As DNA, the CDR3 is TGCGCCAGCAGTGACACGGACAGCGCATGGGCAGATACGCAGTATTTT. This gives the protein CASSDTDSAWADTQYF.

The chain employs TRBV29-1 and TRBJ2-2; D uncertain. The CDR3 totals 14 residues. CDR1 is SQVTM and CDR2 is ANQGSEA in the germline V gene. Trimming stripped 5 bases from V and 0 bases from J, with 10 bases between. CDR3 nucleotide sequence: TGCAGCGTTTCTGGCAAAGCGAACACCGGGGAGCTGTTTTTT. It codes for CSVSGKANTGELFF.

This sequence joins TRBV6-1 and TRBJ1-2; D is unclear. The CDR3 is made up of 13 amino acids. Germline lookup yields CDR1 MNHNS and CDR2 SASEGT. Trimming took off 1 base at V and 5 bases at J, with 8 bases between the two ends. The CDR3 is CASSEEANYGYTF. The DNA of the CDR3 is TGTGCCAGCAGTGAAGAGGCCAATTATGGCTACACCTTC.

J is TRBJ2-2 and V is TRBV10-3; unclear D gene. This CDR3 spans 14 amino acids. V lost 4 bases to trimming and J lost 7 bases, with 13 bases between them. Germline lookup yields CDR1 ENHRY and CDR2 SYGVKD. CDR3 DNA sequence: TGTGCCATCAGTGTCGTAGAGAGTGACGGGGAGCTGTTTTTT. It is translated as CAISVVESDGELFF.

The chain is built from TRBV5-5 and TRBJ2-1; no definite D call. This CDR3 has 12 amino acids. Deletions cut 5 bases from V and 7 bases from J, with 10 bases between. Germline V CDR1 and CDR2: SGHKS, YYEKEE (reference sequence). The CDR3 nucleotides are TGTGCCAGCAGACGCTTTAGGAATGAGCAGTTCTTC. It is translated as CASRRFRNEQFF. Together with reference TRBV5-5 and TRBJ2-1, the CDR3 gives the full variable domain: DAGVTQSPTHLIKTRGQQVTLRCSPISGHKSVSWYQQVLGQGPQFIFQYYEKEERGRGNFPDRFSARQFPNYSSELNVNALLLGDSALYLCASRRFRNEQFFGPGTRLTVL.

The chain uses TRBV7-3 and TRBJ2-1; 8 bases fit TRBD2. Germline trimming cut 2 bases from V and 4 bases from J; bases unmatched to any gene: 4. Germline V gives CDR1 SGHTA, CDR2 FQGTGA. This CDR3 region has 15 residues. The CDR3 protein is CASSLELAGYNEQFF. The CDR3 DNA sequence: TGTGCCAGCAGCTTAGAATTAGCGGGATACAATGAGCAGTTCTTC.

The chain is built from TRBV10-3 and TRBJ1-1; D ambiguous. Trimming removed 6 bases at V and 4 bases at J, with 12 bases between. Per germline, CDR1 ENHRY and CDR2 SYGVKD. The CDR3 loop spans 13 amino acids. CDR3 in amino acids: CAIRGRESTEAFF. The DNA of the CDR3 is TGTGCCATCAGGGGAAGGGAAAGCACTGAAGCTTTCTTT.

The chain links TRBV11-2 to TRBJ1-6, with D possibly being TRBD1 (5 bases). V gave up 0 bases and J gave up 9 bases, with 6 bases separating them. CDR1 SGHAT and CDR2 FQNNGV come from the germline V gene. The CDR3 totals 13 residues. CDR3 protein: CASSLDQGSPLHF. As DNA, the CDR3 is TGTGCCAGCAGCTTAGATCAGGGTTCACCCCTCCACTTT.

V is TRBV4-3 and J is TRBJ1-2, with D unresolved. V was pared by 0 bases and J by 7 bases, with 6 bases between. This CDR3 contains 12 residues. Germline V gene data show CDR1 as LGHNA and CDR2 as YSLEER. The DNA for the CDR3 is TGCGCCAGCAGCCAAGATGGGAGTGGCTACACCTTC. It is translated as CASSQDGSGYTF.

The chain joins TRBV7-2 to TRBJ1-1, with unresolved D. The CDR3 consists of 12 residues. Germline CDR1 reads SGHTA; CDR2 reads FQGNSA. V gave up 2 bases and J gave up 11 bases, with 12 bases separating them. The CDR3 DNA sequence: TGTGCCAGCAGCTTAAGCGGTCCCGAGGCTTTCTTT. Its protein product is CASSLSGPEAFF.

This chain connects TRBV7-6 to TRBJ2-7; D may be TRBD2 (6 bases). CDR1 is SGHVS, CDR2 FNYEAQ, per germline. CDR3 size: 13 residues. Between the trimmed V and J ends, which lost 8 bases and 5 bases, there was a span of 16 bases. The CDR3 DNA is TGTGCCAGCCGGGGCGGGGCTACCCACGAGCAGTACTTC. Translation: CASRGGATHEQYF.

CDR3 loop: CASSPPGGRNTEAFF. The CDR3 DNA reads TGTGCCAGCTCACCACCGGGGGGACGGAACACTGAAGCTTTCTTT. This rearrangement joins TRBV18 to TRBJ1-1, with a tentative D call TRBD1 (5 bases). The CDR3 has 15 amino acids. Germline lookup yields CDR1 KGHSH and CDR2 LQKENI. V was clipped by 0 bases and J by 1 base, with 9 bases between them.

The chain joins TRBV6-1 to TRBJ1-5; D is unresolved. CDR3 size: 14 residues. Germline CDR1 and CDR2: MNHNS and SASEGT. Between the trimmed V and J ends, which lost 0 bases and 6 bases, there was a span of 9 bases. This CDR3 is CASSEAGKRQPQHF. CDR3 DNA: TGTGCCAGCAGTGAAGCGGGGAAGCGTCAGCCCCAGCATTTT.

This clone was found once. The rearrangement links TRBV5-1 to TRBJ2-5; the match to TRBD2 covers 9 bases. The CDR3 is 15 residues long. Germline CDR1 is SGHRS and CDR2 is YFSETQ. The V and J ends lost 2 bases and 4 bases, in that order; junction bases with no gene match: 6. CDR3 amino acids: CASSFGGGAVETQYF. The CDR3 DNA reads TGCGCCAGCAGCTTCGGCGGGGGGGCAGTAGAGACCCAGTACTTC.

The chain joins TRBV30 to TRBJ1-1; a possible D gene is TRBD1 (5 bases). The germline gives CDR1 GTSNPN, CDR2 SVGIG (reference sequence). V shed 2 bases and J shed 11 bases, with 18 bases lying between them. The CDR3 runs to 13 residues. The CDR3 nucleotides are TGTGCCTGGAGTCTACTACTGGGGGAAGCGGCTTTCTTT. It yields the protein CAWSLLLGEAAFF.

This clone was counted once. This chain connects TRBV6-1 to TRBJ1-4; no definite D call. This CDR3 is 11 amino acids long. Germline-derived CDR1 and CDR2 are MNHNS and SASEGT. V shed 8 bases and J shed 8 bases, with 9 bases lying between them. In DNA, the CDR3 is TGTGCCAGCCTAAGGAGGGAAAAACTGTTTTTT. It specifies CASLRREKLFF.

This CDR3 reads CASQAGETRGYTF. CDR3 DNA sequence: TGCGCCAGCCAAGCCGGAGAGACTAGGGGCTACACCTTC. The chain links TRBV10-2 to TRBJ1-2; D call uncertain. The CDR3 is 13 amino acids. V was clipped by 8 bases and J by 8 bases, with 18 bases between them. Germline CDR1 WSHSY, CDR2 SAAADI.

A few counts support this clone. The chain carries TRBV7-6 and TRBJ1-6; D is undetermined. Germline CDR1 SGHVS, CDR2 FNYEAQ. V lost 1 base and J 4 bases, leaving 11 bases between the germline ends. The CDR3 is 16 residues long. CDR3 loop: CASSLEGQPYNSPLHF. CDR3 in DNA: TGTGCCAGCAGCTTAGAAGGGCAGCCTTATAATTCACCCCTCCACTTT.

This clone has a single count. J is TRBJ1-2 and V is TRBV6-5; 8 bases fit TRBD1. The V segment lost 2 bases and the J segment 5 bases; nucleotides outside the gene matches: 7. This CDR3 has 15 amino acids. CDR1 is MNHEY and CDR2 is SVGAGI in the germline V gene. The CDR3 reads CASSYGQGRGYGYTF. CDR3 nucleotides: TGTGCCAGCAGTTACGGACAGGGAAGGGGGTATGGCTACACCTTC.

The chain joins TRBV6-5 to TRBJ2-5; D unclear. The assigned J gene may be wrong: the sequence end matches TRBJ2-7 better. The CDR3 has 12 residues. Germline V gene lookup returns CDR1 MNHEY and CDR2 SVGAGI. In DNA, the CDR3 is TGTGCCGTGGCAGGCAGCCTCTACGAGCAGTACTTC. Its translation: CAVAGSLYEQYF.

This chain uses TRBV11-2 with TRBJ2-1, with D perhaps matching TRBD1 (6 bases). Germline V gene sequence: CDR1 SGHAT, CDR2 FQNNGV. The CDR3 length is 15 residues. V gave up 8 bases and J gave up 2 bases, with 16 bases separating them. The CDR3 nucleotides read TGTGCCAGCTCCTCAGGCAGGGGACCCTACAATGAGCAGTTCTTC. This encodes CASSSGRGPYNEQFF.

The rearrangement links TRBV11-2 to TRBJ1-1; D is possibly TRBD1 (5 bases). Germline lookup yields CDR1 SGHAT and CDR2 FQNNGV. V dropped 5 bases and J dropped 1 base, with 14 bases sitting between them. The CDR3 is made up of 15 amino acids. The CDR3 loop is CASSAMGQQNTEAFF. CDR3 sequence (DNA): TGTGCCAGCAGCGCTATGGGGCAGCAGAACACTGAAGCTTTCTTT. The complete variable domain, with remaining parts taken from reference TRBV11-2 and TRBJ1-1, reads EAGVAQSPRYKIIEKRQSVAFWCNPISGHATLYWYQQILGQGPKLLIQFQNNGVVDDSQLPKDRFSAERLKGVDSTLKIQPAKLEDSAVYLCASSAMGQQNTEAFFGQGTRLTVV.

The rearrangement uses TRBV7-9 and TRBJ2-5; no reliable D call. From germline, CDR1 is SEHNR and CDR2 FQNEAQ (reference sequence). The length of the CDR3 is 17 residues. The V end lost 7 bases, the J end lost 1 base, and 22 bases lay between the germline ends. The CDR3 here is CASISMGPDGLQETQYF. The DNA of the CDR3 is TGTGCCAGCATCTCCATGGGCCCGGACGGTCTCCAAGAGACCCAGTACTTC.